Listed below are T cell receptor beta chains from one sample, sequenced in a study of cytomegalovirus exposure and HLA in healthy donors. The method was immunoSEQ multiplex PCR; TCRdb's version includes in-frame clones alone and lacks a portion of them. The data hold some 200,000 clones, with roughly four fifths observed a single time. Sequenced sample: PBMCs. These receptor sequences come from a woman aged 50 to 65 in good health and CMV-seropositive. Each CDR3 is given with its conserved first and last residue.

v_call	cdr3_aa
TRBV5-1	CASSLDRPNTEAFF
TRBV7-9	CSSSLGTGLDNQPQHF
TRBV28	CASSASYEQYF
TRBV27	CASSLSPNSPLHF
TRBV5-4	CASSPGTGGPHNYGYTF
TRBV7-2	CASSRDRGSYEQYF
TRBV18	CASSLNRPLGNTIYF
TRBV10-3	CATLRAGVDYGYTF
TRBV6-5	CASSFDRVPGTQYF
TRBV7-2	CASSSNLAGGRLFF
TRBV5-6	CASSSRGAEAFF
TRBV28	CASSPGIPSQYF
TRBV10-3	CAISESPYEQYF
TRBV10-3	CAIATGVTSELFF
TRBV5-1	CASSVGLAGTYEQYF
TRBV6-5	CASSYSLQANTGELFF
TRBV5-4	CASSPYAGTGDTGELFF
TRBV27	CASSPRRESYEQYF
TRBV11-2	CASSLGGPYGYTF
TRBV27	CASSPGTGRNYGYTF
TRBV5-5	CASSLGGTGAYNEQFF
TRBV6-5	CASSPWAVSSGELFF